This TCR beta chain was captured by sequencing in a study of cytomegalovirus exposure and HLA in healthy donors. V was clipped by 4 bases and J by 5 bases, with 13 bases between them. Germline values: CDR1 SGDLS, CDR2 YYNGEE. This CDR3 is 15 amino acids long. Clones were read by immunoSEQ multiplex PCR, and TCRdb kept only the in-frame ones, dropping some. Among over 250,000 clones listed, 86% were seen once. The chain uses TRBV9 and TRBJ1-6; D perhaps matches TRBD1 (6 bases). The source is a woman younger than 35 in good health and CMV-seronegative. Sequencing was performed on PBMCs. The CDR3 spells CASSPRQVNNSPLHF. The CDR3 region has the DNA TGTGCCAGCAGCCCAAGACAGGTGAATAATTCACCCCTCCACTTT. Together with reference TRBV9 and TRBJ1-6, the CDR3 gives the full variable domain: DSGVTQTPKHLITATGQRVTLRCSPRSGDLSVYWYQQSLDQGLQFLIQYYNGEERAKGNILERFSAQQFPDLHSELNLSSLELGDSALYFCASSPRQVNNSPLHFGNGTRLTVT.